The 28 T cell receptor beta chains below all came from one sample that was sequenced in a study of OX40 agonist ivuxolimab in advanced cancers. Assay: immunoSEQ multiplex PCR; the TCRdb copy retains only in-frame clones and omits some. The sample lists approximately 78,000 clones; about 87% were seen once. The source material was CD4+ or CD8+ T cells sorted from blood, sampled in a trial of the OX40 agonist ivuxolimab. The source of these receptors is an adult with an advanced solid tumor such as melanoma, head and neck, liver or kidney cancer.

V is TRBV6-5 and J is TRBJ1-1; no firm D call. CDR1 MNHEY and CDR2 SVGAGI come from the germline V gene. V lost 2 bases, J lost 3 bases, and 10 bases lay in between. CDR3 length: 14 amino acids. The CDR3 here is CASSYGQADTEAFF. The CDR3, as DNA: TGTGCCAGCAGTTACGGGCAGGCGGACACTGAAGCTTTCTTT.

The chain is built from TRBV10-1 and TRBJ2-1; 13 nucleotides align to TRBD2. Trimming cost V 3 bases and J 7 bases; bases outside gene matches: 9. The CDR3 totals 17 residues. The V gene's germline CDR1 is WNHNN and CDR2 SYGVQD (reference sequence). Here the CDR3 DNA reads TGCGCCAGCAGTGACCCCGGGACTAGCGGGAAAGAAAATGAGCAGTTCTTC. Translation gives CASSDPGTSGKENEQFF.

The V gene is TRBV5-1, the J gene TRBJ2-5; 8 bases fit TRBD1. The tail of the sequence fits TRBJ2-7 better, so the J call may be wrong. Germline V CDR1 and CDR2: SGHRS, YFSETQ. The CDR3 loop spans 14 amino acids. The CDR3: CASSLRTGQGEQYF. CDR3 nucleotides: TGCGCCAGCAGCTTAAGGACAGGGCAAGGCGAGCAGTACTTC.

This rearrangement joins TRBV9 to TRBJ1-2; a weak D match, TRBD1 (6 bases). The CDR3 consists of 17 residues. V lost 0 bases, J lost 2 bases, and 17 bases lay in between. Germline CDR1 and CDR2: SGDLS and YYNGEE. The CDR3 reads CASSVGTSGVKNYGYTF. In DNA, the CDR3 is TGTGCCAGCAGCGTAGGCACCTCAGGGGTTAAAAACTATGGCTACACCTTC.

The V call is TRBV4-2, the J call TRBJ1-1; no clear D. The CDR3 covers 15 residues. The germline V and J ends were trimmed by 1 base and 2 bases, with 11 bases remaining between them. Germline loops: CDR1 LGHNA, CDR2 YNFKEQ. CDR3 amino acids: CASSQAGSLNTEAFF. DNA of the CDR3: TGTGCCAGCAGCCAAGCCGGGTCTCTTAACACTGAAGCTTTCTTT.

The rearrangement uses TRBV11-3 and TRBJ2-1, with unresolved D. V dropped 3 bases and J dropped 0 bases, with 12 bases sitting between them. CDR3 length: 16 amino acids. The V gene's germline CDR1 is SGHNT and CDR2 YENEEA. The CDR3 is CASSFTSSLSYNEQFF. The DNA of the CDR3 is TGTGCCAGCAGCTTCACAAGCTCCCTCTCCTACAATGAGCAGTTCTTC.

With respect to this clone: This sample includes further DNA sequences coding for the same CDR3. The V and J genes are TRBV11-3 and TRBJ2-7; no firm D call. This CDR3 comprises 11 residues. The germline V gene encodes CDR1 SGHNT and CDR2 YENEEA. V was shortened by 3 bases and J by 3 bases, with 3 bases between the two germline ends. The CDR3 DNA is TGTGCCAGCAGCTTTAGCTACGAGCAGTACTTC. Translation gives CASSFSYEQYF. The full variable domain, in which reference TRBV11-3 and TRBJ2-7 provide the parts outside the CDR3, is EAGVVQSPRYKIIEKKQPVAFWCNPISGHNTLYWYLQNLGQGPELLIRYENEEAVDDSQLPKDRFSAERLKGVDSTLKIQPAELGDSAVYLCASSFSYEQYFGPGTRLTVT.

The CDR3 DNA reads as TGCAGTGGGCGGGGCCCTTACGAGCAGTACTTC. Translating gives CSGRGPYEQYF. V gene TRBV20-1 combines with J gene TRBJ2-7, with TRBD2 as a possible D gene (6 bases). Germline CDR1 is DFQATT and CDR2 is SNEGSKA (reference sequence). Deletions cut 7 bases from V and 4 bases from J, with 11 bases between. The CDR3 covers 11 residues.

This clone was observed a handful of times. The chain has TRBV28 and TRBJ1-1, with D tentatively TRBD1 (6 bases). V lost 3 bases, J lost 4 bases, and 15 bases lay in between. Per germline, CDR1 MDHEN and CDR2 SYDVKM. The CDR3 is 15 amino acids. In nucleotides, the CDR3 is TGTGCCAGCAGTTTGGGGGGCAGGGTAGGCACTGAAGCTTTCTTT. Translating gives CASSLGGRVGTEAFF.

The chain has TRBV14 and TRBJ2-4; D might be TRBD1 (6 bases). Germline V gives CDR1 SGHDN, CDR2 FVKESK. Trimming pared 1 base from V and 9 bases from J, leaving 10 bases between. The CDR3 runs 13 residues. The CDR3 DNA sequence: TGTGCCAGCAGCCAAGTCCAGGGGTCCATTCAGTACTTC. This encodes CASSQVQGSIQYF.

This chain links TRBV5-3 with TRBJ1-1; 9 bases align to TRBD1. TRBV5-3 counts as an open reading frame of uncertain function. Unmatched junction bases numbered 23, after V lost 4 bases and J lost 4 bases. The CDR3 totals 20 residues. The CDR3 sequence is CARSPVPGQGRGGSSTEAFF. CDR3 coding DNA: TGTGCCAGAAGCCCTGTACCGGGACAGGGCCGAGGTGGTAGTTCCACTGAAGCTTTCTTT.

V gene TRBV6-5 combines with J gene TRBJ1-1; D remains unclear. The CDR3 runs to 14 residues. V shed 0 bases and J shed 0 bases, with 5 bases lying between them. Germline V lookup: CDR1 MNHEY, CDR2 SVGAGI. This chain's CDR3 is CASSYSRLNTEAFF. The CDR3, as DNA: TGTGCCAGCAGTTACTCCCGGCTGAACACTGAAGCTTTCTTT.

This chain links TRBV6-1 with TRBJ2-2; 9 nucleotides agree with TRBD2. V shed 7 bases, J shed 5 bases, and the junction held 8 bases outside the gene matches. Germline CDR1 and CDR2: MNHNS and SASEGT. The CDR3 is 15 residues long. DNA of the CDR3: TGTGCCAGCAAAATTTGGGCGGGAGGGACCGGGGAGCTGTTTTTT. Encoded protein: CASKIWAGGTGELFF.

The rearrangement joins TRBV18 to TRBJ2-3, with a possible D match to TRBD2 (7 bases). This CDR3 comprises 16 residues. Germline values: CDR1 KGHSH, CDR2 LQKENI. V lost 8 bases, J lost 1 base, and 19 bases lay in between. CDR3 bases: TGTGCCAGCCTTACGGGGGGCGTGAGCCGCACAGATACGCAGTATTTT. Protein: CASLTGGVSRTDTQYF.

This clone was observed once. The chain combines TRBV29-1 with TRBJ2-7, with a weak D call TRBD2 (6 bases). This CDR3 spans 12 amino acids. V lost 7 bases, J lost 0 bases, and 10 bases lay in between. Germline CDR1 and CDR2: SQVTM and ANQGSEA. This CDR3 is CSAGGRSYEQYF. The CDR3 nucleotides are TGCAGCGCCGGGGGACGCTCCTACGAGCAGTACTTC.

The rearrangement links TRBV15 to TRBJ1-1; no reliable D call. CDR3 size: 15 residues. Germline V gives CDR1 LNHNV, CDR2 YYDKDF (reference sequence). The V end lost 0 bases, the J end lost 4 bases, and 12 bases lay between the germline ends. The CDR3 nucleotides read TGTGCCACCAGCAGAGATCTTTCTAGTAGCACTGAAGCTTTCTTT. Protein product: CATSRDLSSSTEAFF.

The J gene is TRBJ2-7, the V gene TRBV5-4, with TRBD2 matching over 12 bases. Trimming at V came to 1 base and at J to 1 base, leaving 3 bases not matched to a gene. The CDR3 has 16 amino acids. Germline V gene sequence: CDR1 SGHNT, CDR2 YYREEE (reference sequence). The CDR3 DNA reads as TGTGCCAGCAGCTTGCGGACTAGCGGGGCTTCCTACGAGCAGTACTTC. Translation gives CASSLRTSGASYEQYF.

This rearrangement joins TRBV7-2 to TRBJ2-5, with 7 bases aligning to TRBD2. Germline V CDR1 and CDR2: SGHTA, FQGNSA. Trimming took 4 bases from V and 2 from J; bases not matched to a gene: 4. The CDR3 runs 14 residues. CDR3 sequence: CASSYQAGQETQYF. For the CDR3, the DNA is TGTGCCAGCAGCTACCAAGCGGGGCAAGAGACCCAGTACTTC.

The rearrangement links TRBV11-3 to TRBJ2-1; 10 bases map to TRBD2. The germline V gene has CDR1 SGHNT and CDR2 YENEEA. This CDR3 region has 17 residues. The ends lost 2 bases at V and 6 bases at J; junction bases unmatched: 10. CDR3 in DNA: TGTGCCAGCAGCTTAACAGGGTCGGCTAGCGGGAGCAATGAGCAGTTCTTC. Translating gives CASSLTGSASGSNEQFF.

The rearrangement links TRBV10-2 to TRBJ2-7; 9 nucleotides match TRBD2. The CDR3 extends over 14 amino acids. The ends lost 8 bases at V and 2 bases at J; junction bases unmatched: 7. The germline V gene encodes CDR1 WSHSY and CDR2 SAAADI. The chain's CDR3 is CASLRAGGPYEQYF. DNA for the CDR3: TGCGCCAGCCTCCGAGCGGGAGGACCCTACGAGCAGTACTTC.

The J gene is TRBJ2-3, the V gene TRBV30; D perhaps matches TRBD2 (7 bases). There are 14 residues in the CDR3. Germline-derived CDR1 and CDR2 are GTSNPN and SVGIG (reference sequence). The V and J ends lost 4 bases and 0 bases respectively, with 11 bases between them. CDR3 region: CAWKGGASTDTQYF. The CDR3 region has the DNA TGTGCCTGGAAGGGGGGGGCGAGCACAGATACGCAGTATTTT.

The CDR3 bases are TGTGCCAGCAGCGTCCTTCCGGCGGGAGGCTACAATGAGCAGTTCTTC. This translates into CASSVLPAGGYNEQFF. This chain connects TRBV9 to TRBJ2-1; 8 bases line up with TRBD2. Germline lookup yields CDR1 SGDLS and CDR2 YYNGEE. This CDR3 region has 16 residues. V dropped 2 bases and J dropped 3; count of bases not matched to a gene: 7.

The chain joins TRBV19 to TRBJ1-2; D call uncertain. The CDR3 has 17 residues. Germline V gene data show CDR1 as LNHDA and CDR2 as SQIVND (reference sequence). V was pared by 6 bases and J by 4 bases, with 24 bases between. The CDR3 coding sequence is TGTGCCAGTAGCCCCCTGTTTTGGGGTCCCTTGACCTATGGCTACACCTTC. Protein: CASSPLFWGPLTYGYTF.

In its sample, this clone was seen once. This chain links TRBV7-2 with TRBJ2-3; D is unclear. V lost 4 bases, J lost 2 bases, and 7 bases lay in between. There are 13 residues in the CDR3. Germline values: CDR1 SGHTA, CDR2 FQGNSA. The CDR3 coding sequence is TGTGCCAGCAGCTCCGGATACACAGATACGCAGTATTTT. This translates into CASSSGYTDTQYF.

The chain carries TRBV6-1 and TRBJ1-6, with D unresolved. Between the trimmed V and J ends, which lost 9 bases and 7 bases, there was a span of 16 bases. Germline V gives CDR1 MNHNS, CDR2 SASEGT. The CDR3 runs 14 residues. The CDR3 nucleotides are TGTGCCAGTCGAACGGCCACGGGGAATTCACCCCTCCACTTT. Translation gives CASRTATGNSPLHF.

V and J are TRBV7-6 and TRBJ1-2; D not resolved. The CDR3 runs 17 residues. V was trimmed by 1 base and J by 2 bases, leaving 17 bases between them. Germline V CDR1 and CDR2: SGHVS, FNYEAQ. The CDR3 protein is CASSLVTVVGFNYGYTF. Here the CDR3 DNA reads TGTGCCAGCAGCTTAGTAACCGTGGTCGGTTTCAACTATGGCTACACCTTC. Filled out from reference TRBV7-6 and TRBJ1-2, the complete variable domain reads GAGVSQSPRYKVTKRGQDVALRCDPISGHVSLYWYRQALGQGPEFLTYFNYEAQQDKSGLPNDRFSAERPEGSISTLTIQRTEQRDSAMYRCASSLVTVVGFNYGYTFGSGTRLTVV.

The chain couples TRBV5-1 to TRBJ1-2; D is undetermined. The V end lost 4 bases, the J end lost 4 bases, and 11 bases lay between the germline ends. The CDR3 spans 13 residues. CDR1 and CDR2 (germline): SGHRS, YFSETQ. The CDR3 DNA reads TGCGCCAGCAGCCTTGAGGGAGCCTATGGCTACACCTTC. This codes for CASSLEGAYGYTF.

This chain joins TRBV9 and TRBJ2-1; 8 bases match TRBD1. Germline-derived CDR1 and CDR2 are SGDLS and YYNGEE. J was trimmed by 2 bases and V by 0 bases; bases with no gene match: 1. The CDR3 spans 15 residues. Here the CDR3 reads CASSVEQGAYNEQFF. For the CDR3, the DNA is TGTGCCAGCAGCGTAGAACAGGGGGCCTACAATGAGCAGTTCTTC.